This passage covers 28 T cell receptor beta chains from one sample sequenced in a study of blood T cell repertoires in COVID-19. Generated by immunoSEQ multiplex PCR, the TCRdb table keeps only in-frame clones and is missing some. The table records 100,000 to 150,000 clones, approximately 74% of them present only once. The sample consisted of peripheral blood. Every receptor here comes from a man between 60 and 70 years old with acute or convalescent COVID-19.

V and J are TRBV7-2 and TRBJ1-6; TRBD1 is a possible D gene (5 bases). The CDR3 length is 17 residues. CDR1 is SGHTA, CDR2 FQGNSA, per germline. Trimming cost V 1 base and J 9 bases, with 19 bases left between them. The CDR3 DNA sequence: TGTGCCAGCAGCTTAGTCCCAGGGAACGTCTTAGGTTCACCCCTCCACTTT. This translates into CASSLVPGNVLGSPLHF.

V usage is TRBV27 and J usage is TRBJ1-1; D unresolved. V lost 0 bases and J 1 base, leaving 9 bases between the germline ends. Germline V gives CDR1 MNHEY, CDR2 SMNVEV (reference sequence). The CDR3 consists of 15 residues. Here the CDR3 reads CASSLSPSGNTEAFF. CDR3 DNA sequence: TGTGCCAGCAGTTTATCGCCCTCGGGGAACACTGAAGCTTTCTTT.

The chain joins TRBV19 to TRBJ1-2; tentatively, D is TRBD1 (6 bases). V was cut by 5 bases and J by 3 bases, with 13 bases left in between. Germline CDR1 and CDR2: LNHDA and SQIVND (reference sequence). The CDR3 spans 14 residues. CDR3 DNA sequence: TGTGCCAGTAGTGTCCGGGACACTGACTATGGCTACACCTTC. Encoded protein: CASSVRDTDYGYTF.

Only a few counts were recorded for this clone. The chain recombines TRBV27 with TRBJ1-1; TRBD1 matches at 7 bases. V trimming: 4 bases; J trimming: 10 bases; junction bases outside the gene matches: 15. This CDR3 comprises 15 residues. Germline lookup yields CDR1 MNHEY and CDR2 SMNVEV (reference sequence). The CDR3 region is CASSYRDRATDGAFF. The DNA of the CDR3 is TGTGCCAGCAGTTATCGAGACAGGGCAACCGATGGAGCTTTCTTT.

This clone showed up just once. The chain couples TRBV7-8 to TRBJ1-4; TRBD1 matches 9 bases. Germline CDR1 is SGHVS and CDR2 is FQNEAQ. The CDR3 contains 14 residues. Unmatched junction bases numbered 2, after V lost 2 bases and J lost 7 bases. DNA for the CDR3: TGTGCCAGCAGCTTAACAGGGGGCTTTGAAAAACTGTTTTTT. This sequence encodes CASSLTGGFEKLFF.

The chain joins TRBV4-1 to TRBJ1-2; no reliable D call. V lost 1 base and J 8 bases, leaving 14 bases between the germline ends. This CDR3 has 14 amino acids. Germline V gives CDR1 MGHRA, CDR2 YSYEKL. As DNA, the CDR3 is TGCGCCAGCAGCCAAGGGGAGACGGCGTTGGGCTACACCTTC. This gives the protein CASSQGETALGYTF.

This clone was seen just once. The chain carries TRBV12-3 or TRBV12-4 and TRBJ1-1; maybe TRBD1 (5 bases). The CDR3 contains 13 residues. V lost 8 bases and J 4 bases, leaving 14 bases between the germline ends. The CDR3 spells CASQYGGFTEAFF. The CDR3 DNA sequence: TGTGCCAGCCAATACGGGGGGTTCACTGAAGCTTTCTTT.

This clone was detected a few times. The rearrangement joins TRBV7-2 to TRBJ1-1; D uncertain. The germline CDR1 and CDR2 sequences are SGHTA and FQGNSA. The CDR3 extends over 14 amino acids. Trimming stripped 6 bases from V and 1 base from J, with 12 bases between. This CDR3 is CASRARGWNTEAFF. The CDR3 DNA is TGTGCCAGCAGGGCTCGAGGGTGGAACACTGAAGCTTTCTTT.

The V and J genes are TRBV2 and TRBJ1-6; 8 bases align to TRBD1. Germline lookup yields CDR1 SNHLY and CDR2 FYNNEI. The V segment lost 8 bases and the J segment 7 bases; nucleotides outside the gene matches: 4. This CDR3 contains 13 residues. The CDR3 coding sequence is TGTGCCAGCTTGGGACAGGCAAATTCACCCCTCCACTTT. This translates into CASLGQANSPLHF.

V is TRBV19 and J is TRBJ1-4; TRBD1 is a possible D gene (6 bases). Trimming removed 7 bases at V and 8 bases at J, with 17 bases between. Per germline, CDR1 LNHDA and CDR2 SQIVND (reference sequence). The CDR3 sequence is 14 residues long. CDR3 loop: CASTLKPQGEKLFF. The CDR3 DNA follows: TGTGCCAGTACCCTGAAGCCACAGGGCGAAAAACTGTTTTTT.

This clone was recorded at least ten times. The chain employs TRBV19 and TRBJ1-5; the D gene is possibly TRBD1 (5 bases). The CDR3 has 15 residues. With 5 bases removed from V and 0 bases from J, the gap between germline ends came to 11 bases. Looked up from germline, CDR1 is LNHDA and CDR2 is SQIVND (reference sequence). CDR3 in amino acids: CASSADSFSNQPQHF. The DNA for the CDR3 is TGTGCCAGTAGTGCCGACAGTTTTAGCAATCAGCCCCAGCATTTT.

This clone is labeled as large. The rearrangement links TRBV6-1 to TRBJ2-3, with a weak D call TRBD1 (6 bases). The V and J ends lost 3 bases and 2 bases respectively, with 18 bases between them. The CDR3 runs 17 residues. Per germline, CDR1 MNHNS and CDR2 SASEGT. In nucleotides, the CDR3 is TGTGCCAGCAGTGAGCTAGTTGCCGGGACACCCACAGATACGCAGTATTTT. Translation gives CASSELVAGTPTDTQYF.

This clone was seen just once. The CDR3 loop is CASSAGTATSTDTQYF. The CDR3 DNA sequence: TGCGCCAGCAGCGCCGGGACAGCTACTAGCACAGATACGCAGTATTTT. This chain joins TRBV5-1 and TRBJ2-3, with 7 nucleotides matching TRBD1. Trimming at V came to 4 bases and at J to 0 bases, leaving 8 bases not matched to a gene. The CDR3 spans 16 residues. Germline-derived CDR1 and CDR2 are SGHRS and YFSETQ. The complete variable domain, with remaining parts taken from reference TRBV5-1 and TRBJ2-3, reads KAGVTQTPRYLIKTRGQQVTLSCSPISGHRSVSWYQQTPGQGLQFLFEYFSETQRNKGNFPGRFSGRQFSNSRSEMNVSTLELGDSALYLCASSAGTATSTDTQYFGPGTRLTVL.

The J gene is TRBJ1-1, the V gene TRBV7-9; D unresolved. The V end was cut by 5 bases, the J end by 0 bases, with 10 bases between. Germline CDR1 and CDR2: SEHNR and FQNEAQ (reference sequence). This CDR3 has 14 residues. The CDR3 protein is CASSGSWVNTEAFF. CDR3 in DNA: TGTGCCAGCAGCGGTAGCTGGGTGAACACTGAAGCTTTCTTT.

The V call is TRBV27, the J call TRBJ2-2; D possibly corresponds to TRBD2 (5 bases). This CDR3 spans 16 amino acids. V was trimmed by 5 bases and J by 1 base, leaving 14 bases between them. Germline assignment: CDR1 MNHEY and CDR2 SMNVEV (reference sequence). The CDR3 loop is CASSPKLDRNTGELFF. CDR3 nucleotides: TGTGCCAGCAGTCCAAAACTAGACCGGAACACCGGGGAGCTGTTTTTT.

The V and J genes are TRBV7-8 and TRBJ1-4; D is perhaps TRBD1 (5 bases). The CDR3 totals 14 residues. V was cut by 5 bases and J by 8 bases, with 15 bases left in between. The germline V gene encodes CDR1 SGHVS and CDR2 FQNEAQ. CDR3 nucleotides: TGTGCCAGCAGCCCCCTGGGGCGTGGGGAAAAACTGTTTTTT. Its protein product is CASSPLGRGEKLFF.

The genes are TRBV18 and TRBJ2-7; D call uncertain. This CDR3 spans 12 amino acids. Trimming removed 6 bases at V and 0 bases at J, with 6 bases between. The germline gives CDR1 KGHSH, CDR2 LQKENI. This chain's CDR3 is CASSSNSYEQYF. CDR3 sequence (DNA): TGTGCCAGCTCGTCAAACTCCTACGAGCAGTACTTC.

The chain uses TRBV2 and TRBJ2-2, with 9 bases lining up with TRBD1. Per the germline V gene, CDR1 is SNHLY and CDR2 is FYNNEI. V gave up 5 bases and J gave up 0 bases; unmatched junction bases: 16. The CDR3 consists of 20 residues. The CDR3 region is CASSWTGAAWPRSNTGELFF. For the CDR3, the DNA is TGTGCCAGCAGTTGGACAGGGGCTGCCTGGCCCAGATCGAACACCGGGGAGCTGTTTTTT.

CDR3: CASLGQGAEYGYTF. DNA of the CDR3: TGTGCCAGCCTCGGACAGGGGGCAGAGTATGGCTACACCTTC. The chain recombines TRBV2 with TRBJ1-2; 11 nucleotides line up with TRBD1. This CDR3 is built from 14 residues. CDR1 is SNHLY, CDR2 FYNNEI, per germline. Trimming removed 8 bases from V and 5 bases from J; junction bases left unmatched: 7.

CDR3 coding DNA: TGTGCCAGCTTCCGAGGGGGGGCAGATACGCAGTATTTT. Protein sequence: CASFRGGADTQYF. The V and J genes are TRBV7-9 and TRBJ2-3; TRBD2 is a possible D gene (7 bases). V was trimmed by 8 bases and J by 4 bases, leaving 13 bases between them. Germline values: CDR1 SEHNR, CDR2 FQNEAQ (reference sequence). The CDR3 spans 13 residues. Together with reference TRBV7-9 and TRBJ2-3, the CDR3 gives the full variable domain: DTGVSQNPRHKITKRGQNVTFRCDPISEHNRLYWYRQTLGQGPEFLTYFQNEAQLEKSRLLSDRFSAERPKGSFSTLEIQRTEQGDSAMYLCASFRGGADTQYFGPGTRLTVL.

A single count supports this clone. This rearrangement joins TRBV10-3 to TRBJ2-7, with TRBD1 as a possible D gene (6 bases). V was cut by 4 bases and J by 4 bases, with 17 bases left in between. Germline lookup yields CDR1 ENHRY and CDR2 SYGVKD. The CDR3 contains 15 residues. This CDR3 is CAISGWDTRGYEQYF. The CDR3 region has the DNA TGTGCCATCAGTGGGTGGGACACGAGGGGGTACGAGCAGTACTTC.

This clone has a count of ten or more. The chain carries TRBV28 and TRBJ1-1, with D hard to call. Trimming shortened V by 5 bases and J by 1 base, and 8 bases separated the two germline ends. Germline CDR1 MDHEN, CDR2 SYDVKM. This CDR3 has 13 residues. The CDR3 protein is CASSPTANTEAFF. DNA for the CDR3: TGTGCCAGCAGTCCAACAGCGAACACTGAAGCTTTCTTT.

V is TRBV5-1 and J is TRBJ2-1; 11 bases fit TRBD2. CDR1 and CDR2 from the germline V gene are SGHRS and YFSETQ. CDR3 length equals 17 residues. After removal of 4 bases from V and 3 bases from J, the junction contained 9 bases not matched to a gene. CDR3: CASSQSPGLAVYNEQFF. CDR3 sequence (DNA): TGCGCCAGCAGCCAAAGTCCGGGACTAGCGGTCTACAATGAGCAGTTCTTC.

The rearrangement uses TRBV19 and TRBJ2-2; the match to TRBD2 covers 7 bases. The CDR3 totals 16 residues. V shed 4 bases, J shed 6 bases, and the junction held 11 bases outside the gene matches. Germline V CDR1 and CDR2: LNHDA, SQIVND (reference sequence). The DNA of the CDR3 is TGTGCCAGTAGTAATGAAGGGACTATTTCGGCCGGGGAGCTGTTTTTT. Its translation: CASSNEGTISAGELFF.

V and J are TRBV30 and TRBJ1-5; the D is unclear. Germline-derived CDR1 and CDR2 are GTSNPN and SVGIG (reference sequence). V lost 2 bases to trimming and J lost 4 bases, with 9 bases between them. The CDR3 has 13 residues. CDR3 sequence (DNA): TGTGCCTGGAGTACCGGGTTGAATCAGCCCCAGCATTTT. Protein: CAWSTGLNQPQHF.

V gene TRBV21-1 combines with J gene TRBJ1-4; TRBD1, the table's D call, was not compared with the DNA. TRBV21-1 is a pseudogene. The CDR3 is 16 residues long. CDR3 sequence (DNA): TGTGCCAGCAACGTCCAAGGGACAGGGGGCGATGAAAAACTGTTTTTT. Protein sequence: CASNVQGTGGDEKLFF.

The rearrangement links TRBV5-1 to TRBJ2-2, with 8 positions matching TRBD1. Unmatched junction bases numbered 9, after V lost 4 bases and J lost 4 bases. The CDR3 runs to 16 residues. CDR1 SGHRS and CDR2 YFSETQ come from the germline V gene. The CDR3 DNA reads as TGCGCCAGCAGCCCCCGGACAGGGATCGGCACCGGGGAGCTGTTTTTT. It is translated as CASSPRTGIGTGELFF. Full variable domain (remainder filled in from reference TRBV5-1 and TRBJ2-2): KAGVTQTPRYLIKTRGQQVTLSCSPISGHRSVSWYQQTPGQGLQFLFEYFSETQRNKGNFPGRFSGRQFSNSRSEMNVSTLELGDSALYLCASSPRTGIGTGELFFGEGSRLTVL.

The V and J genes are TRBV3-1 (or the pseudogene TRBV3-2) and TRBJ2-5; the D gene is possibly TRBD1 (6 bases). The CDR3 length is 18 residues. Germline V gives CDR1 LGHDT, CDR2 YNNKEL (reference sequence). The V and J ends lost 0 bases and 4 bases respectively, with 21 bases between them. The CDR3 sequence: CASSQDLRDAGARETQYF. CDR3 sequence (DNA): TGTGCCAGCAGCCAAGATCTTAGAGACGCAGGGGCTAGAGAGACCCAGTACTTC.